A selection of T cell receptor beta chains follows, all from one sample in a study of Graves' ophthalmopathy and Graves' hyperthyroidism. TCRdb ran MiXCR on the multiplex PCR reads and lists one entry per CDR3 protein. The profile covers just over 400,000 distinct CDR3 sequences, with approximately 21% appearing a single time and roughly 3% taken by the ten largest. The specimen sequenced was peripheral blood. All receptors derive from a woman in her late teens or twenties with stable Graves' hyperthyroidism. Each CDR3 is given with its conserved first and last residue. Fields, in order: CDR3 length, D gene, V gene, clone size, J gene, CDR3 protein, CDR3 DNA. The D gene is left open where the match is weak. Size tells how often a clone was seen (once, few, many) or the class of an expanded clone, and some rows leave it out.

cdr3_length: 14; d_call: .; v_call: TRBV12-3/TRBV12-4; clone_size: many; j_call: TRBJ1-3; cdr3_aa: CASSTGRTGNTIYF; cdr3_nt: TGTGCCAGCAGTACCGGCAGGACTGGAAACACCATATATTTT
cdr3_length: 14; d_call: .; v_call: TRBV12-3/TRBV12-4; clone_size: .; j_call: TRBJ2-5; cdr3_aa: CASSPDAGPKTQYF; cdr3_nt: TGTGCCAGCAGCCCGGACGCGGGGCCCAAGACCCAGTACTTC
cdr3_length: 10; d_call: .; v_call: TRBV30; clone_size: .; j_call: TRBJ1-2; cdr3_aa: CAWDGQSYTF; cdr3_nt: TGTGCCTGGGACGGACAGAGCTACACCTTC
cdr3_length: 15; d_call: .; v_call: TRBV20-1; clone_size: many; j_call: TRBJ2-7; cdr3_aa: CSARAVDMDSYEQYF; cdr3_nt: TGCAGTGCTAGAGCCGTAGACATGGACTCCTACGAGCAGTACTTC
cdr3_length: 13; d_call: TRBD1; v_call: TRBV2; clone_size: many; j_call: TRBJ2-7; cdr3_aa: CASRGTGRTGQYF; cdr3_nt: TGTGCCAGCAGGGGGACAGGTCGTACGGGGCAGTACTTC
cdr3_length: 14; d_call: .; v_call: TRBV12-3/TRBV12-4; clone_size: many; j_call: TRBJ1-5; cdr3_aa: CASSLQELPQPQHF; cdr3_nt: TGTGCCAGCAGTTTACAGGAATTACCTCAGCCCCAGCATTTT
cdr3_length: 15; d_call: .; v_call: TRBV3-1; clone_size: .; j_call: TRBJ1-5; cdr3_aa: CASSQDPTVYQPQHF; cdr3_nt: TGTGCCAGCAGCCAAGATCCCACAGTTTATCAGCCCCAGCATTTT
cdr3_length: 15; d_call: .; v_call: TRBV27; clone_size: few; j_call: TRBJ1-1; cdr3_aa: CASSLTEVMNTEAFF; cdr3_nt: TGTGCCAGCAGTCTGACAGAGGTCATGAACACTGAAGCTTTCTTT
cdr3_length: 14; d_call: TRBD1; v_call: TRBV6-5; clone_size: many; j_call: TRBJ1-5; cdr3_aa: CASRARQGAQPQHF; cdr3_nt: TGTGCCAGCAGGGCTCGACAGGGGGCTCAGCCCCAGCATTTT
cdr3_length: 10; d_call: .; v_call: TRBV20-1; clone_size: many; j_call: TRBJ2-7; cdr3_aa: CSAARGEQYF; cdr3_nt: TGCAGTGCTGCGAGGGGCGAGCAGTACTTC
cdr3_length: 14; d_call: .; v_call: TRBV7-8; clone_size: many; j_call: TRBJ1-6; cdr3_aa: CASAFGDGNSPLHF; cdr3_nt: TGTGCCAGCGCCTTTGGGGACGGGAATTCACCCCTCCACTTT
cdr3_length: 14; d_call: TRBD1; v_call: TRBV10-3; clone_size: many; j_call: TRBJ2-7; cdr3_aa: CAISRDSHSYEQYF; cdr3_nt: TGTGCCATCAGCCGGGACAGTCACTCCTACGAGCAGTACTTC
cdr3_length: 15; d_call: .; v_call: TRBV6-1; clone_size: many; j_call: TRBJ2-7; cdr3_aa: CASSSKAFGPYEQYF; cdr3_nt: TGTGCCAGCAGCTCCAAGGCGTTCGGCCCCTACGAGCAGTACTTC
cdr3_length: 15; d_call: .; v_call: TRBV12-3/TRBV12-4; clone_size: many; j_call: TRBJ2-4; cdr3_aa: CASSFNQWEDPGQYF; cdr3_nt: TGTGCCAGCAGTTTCAACCAGTGGGAGGACCCCGGTCAGTACTTC
cdr3_length: 18; d_call: TRBD1; v_call: TRBV12-3/TRBV12-4; clone_size: many; j_call: TRBJ1-5; cdr3_aa: CASSTQGTGGLSNQPQHF; cdr3_nt: TGTGCCAGCAGTACCCAAGGGACAGGGGGCCTAAGCAATCAGCCCCAGCATTTT
cdr3_length: 16; d_call: .; v_call: TRBV11-2; clone_size: many; j_call: TRBJ1-2; cdr3_aa: CASSLDLGGGVDGYTF; cdr3_nt: TGTGCCAGCAGCTTAGATCTTGGAGGAGGGGTTGATGGCTACACCTTC
cdr3_length: 17; d_call: TRBD2; v_call: TRBV7-3; clone_size: .; j_call: TRBJ2-5; cdr3_aa: CASSFSRPRTSGGVQYF; cdr3_nt: TGTGCCAGCAGCTTTTCCCGCCCTCGGACTAGCGGGGGAGTCCAGTACTTC
cdr3_length: 14; d_call: .; v_call: TRBV4-2; clone_size: many; j_call: TRBJ2-5; cdr3_aa: CASSQEQSQETQYF; cdr3_nt: TGTGCCAGCAGCCAAGAACAGAGCCAAGAGACCCAGTACTTC
cdr3_length: 11; d_call: .; v_call: TRBV7-9; clone_size: many; j_call: TRBJ2-7; cdr3_aa: CASSLQVEQYF; cdr3_nt: TGTGCCAGCAGCTTACAGGTTGAGCAGTACTTC
cdr3_length: 14; d_call: .; v_call: TRBV11-2; clone_size: many; j_call: TRBJ1-6; cdr3_aa: CASSLGPQTSPLHF; cdr3_nt: TGTGCCAGCAGCTTAGGCCCCCAGACTTCACCCCTCCACTTT
cdr3_length: 12; d_call: .; v_call: TRBV20-1; clone_size: many; j_call: TRBJ1-1; cdr3_aa: CSARVDNTEAFF; cdr3_nt: TGCAGTGCTAGGGTGGATAACACTGAAGCTTTCTTT
cdr3_length: 16; d_call: TRBD2; v_call: TRBV24-1; clone_size: .; j_call: TRBJ2-1; cdr3_aa: CATSDLGTRGYNQQFF; cdr3_nt: TGTGCCACCAGTGATTTGGGGACTAGGGGCTACAATCAGCAGTTCTTC
cdr3_length: 15; d_call: TRBD2; v_call: TRBV28; clone_size: once; j_call: TRBJ2-5; cdr3_aa: CASSLGTSDQETQYF; cdr3_nt: TGTGCCAGCAGTTTAGGGACTAGCGATCAAGAGACCCAGTACTTC
cdr3_length: 13; d_call: .; v_call: TRBV10-3; clone_size: many; j_call: TRBJ2-7; cdr3_aa: CAISELPDYEQYF; cdr3_nt: TGTGCCATCAGTGAGCTCCCAGACTACGAGCAGTACTTC
cdr3_length: 12; d_call: .; v_call: TRBV15; clone_size: .; j_call: TRBJ2-5; cdr3_aa: CATSSLAQTQYF; cdr3_nt: TGTGCCACCAGCAGCCTTGCTCAGACCCAGTACTTC
cdr3_length: 16; d_call: .; v_call: TRBV5-1; clone_size: many; j_call: TRBJ2-5; cdr3_aa: CASSLAGSLTGATQYF; cdr3_nt: TGCGCCAGCAGCTTAGCTGGTAGTCTTACGGGAGCGACCCAGTACTTC
cdr3_length: 17; d_call: TRBD1; v_call: TRBV30; clone_size: few; j_call: TRBJ1-3; cdr3_aa: CAGLQGASRFSGNTIYF; cdr3_nt: TGTGCCGGCCTACAGGGGGCTAGTCGTTTTTCTGGAAACACCATATATTTT
cdr3_length: 14; d_call: .; v_call: TRBV6-2/TRBV6-3; clone_size: many; j_call: TRBJ2-7; cdr3_aa: CASSTLPGSYEQYF; cdr3_nt: TGTGCCAGCAGTACCCTACCGGGATCCTACGAGCAGTACTTC
cdr3_length: 14; d_call: .; v_call: TRBV19; clone_size: many; j_call: TRBJ1-5; cdr3_aa: CASSIVARGQPQHF; cdr3_nt: TGTGCCAGTAGTATAGTGGCACGAGGGCAGCCCCAGCATTTT
cdr3_length: 13; d_call: TRBD1; v_call: TRBV12-3/TRBV12-4; clone_size: many; j_call: TRBJ2-5; cdr3_aa: CASSPGTGGTQYF; cdr3_nt: TGTGCCAGCAGTCCCGGGACAGGGGGGACCCAGTACTTC
cdr3_length: 15; d_call: .; v_call: TRBV12-3/TRBV12-4; clone_size: .; j_call: TRBJ2-5; cdr3_aa: CASSPPGVTEETQYF; cdr3_nt: TGTGCCAGCAGTCCCCCCGGGGTCACGGAAGAGACCCAGTACTTC
cdr3_length: 15; d_call: .; v_call: TRBV18; clone_size: many; j_call: TRBJ2-7; cdr3_aa: CASSPDGQSYLEQYF; cdr3_nt: TGTGCCAGCTCACCAGATGGGCAGTCTTACTTGGAGCAGTACTTC
cdr3_length: 16; d_call: .; v_call: TRBV24-1; clone_size: many; j_call: TRBJ2-6; cdr3_aa: CATNPGTHSGANVLTF; cdr3_nt: TGTGCCACCAATCCCGGGACTCACTCTGGGGCCAACGTCCTGACTTTC
cdr3_length: 15; d_call: .; v_call: TRBV28; clone_size: .; j_call: TRBJ2-5; cdr3_aa: CASSNNKGWGETQYF; cdr3_nt: TGTGCCAGCAGTAATAATAAAGGGTGGGGAGAGACCCAGTACTTC
cdr3_length: 13; d_call: .; v_call: TRBV5-1; clone_size: few; j_call: TRBJ2-5; cdr3_aa: CASSPAFAETQYF; cdr3_nt: TGCGCCAGCAGCCCGGCTTTTGCTGAGACCCAGTACTTC
cdr3_length: 15; d_call: TRBD2; v_call: TRBV6-2/TRBV6-3; clone_size: many; j_call: TRBJ2-5; cdr3_aa: CASSYRGTSGETQYF; cdr3_nt: TGTGCCAGCAGTTATCGCGGGACTAGCGGAGAGACCCAGTACTTC